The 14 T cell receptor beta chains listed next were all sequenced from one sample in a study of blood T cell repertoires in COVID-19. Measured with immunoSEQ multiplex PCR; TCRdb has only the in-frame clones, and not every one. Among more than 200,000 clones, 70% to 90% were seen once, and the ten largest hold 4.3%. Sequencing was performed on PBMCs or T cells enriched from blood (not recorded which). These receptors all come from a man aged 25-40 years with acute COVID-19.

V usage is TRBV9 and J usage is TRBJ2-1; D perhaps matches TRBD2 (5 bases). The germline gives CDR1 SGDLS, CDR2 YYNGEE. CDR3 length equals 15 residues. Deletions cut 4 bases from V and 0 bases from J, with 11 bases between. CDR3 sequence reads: CASSQRISSYNEQFF. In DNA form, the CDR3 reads TGTGCCAGCAGCCAGCGGATCAGCTCCTACAATGAGCAGTTCTTC.

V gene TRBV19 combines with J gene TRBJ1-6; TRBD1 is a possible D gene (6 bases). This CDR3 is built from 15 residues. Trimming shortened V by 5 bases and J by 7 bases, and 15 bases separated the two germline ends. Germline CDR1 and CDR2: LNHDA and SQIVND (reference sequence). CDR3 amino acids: CASSLGQLVNSPLHF. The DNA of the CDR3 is TGTGCCAGTAGTTTAGGACAGTTGGTAAATTCACCCCTCCACTTT.

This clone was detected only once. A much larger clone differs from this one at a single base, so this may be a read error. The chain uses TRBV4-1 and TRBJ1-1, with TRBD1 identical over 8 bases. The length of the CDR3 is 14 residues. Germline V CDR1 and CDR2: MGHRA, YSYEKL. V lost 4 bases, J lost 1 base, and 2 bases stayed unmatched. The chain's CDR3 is CASSLGQGNTEAFF. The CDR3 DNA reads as TGCGCCAGCAGCCTCGGACAGGGGAACACTGAAGCTTTCTTT.

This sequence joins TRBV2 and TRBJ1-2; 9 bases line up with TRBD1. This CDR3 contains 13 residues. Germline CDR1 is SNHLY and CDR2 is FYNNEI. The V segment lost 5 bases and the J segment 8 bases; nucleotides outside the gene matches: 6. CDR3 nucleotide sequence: TGTGCCAGCAGTCTGGACAGGGGCAGGGGCTACACCTTC. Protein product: CASSLDRGRGYTF.

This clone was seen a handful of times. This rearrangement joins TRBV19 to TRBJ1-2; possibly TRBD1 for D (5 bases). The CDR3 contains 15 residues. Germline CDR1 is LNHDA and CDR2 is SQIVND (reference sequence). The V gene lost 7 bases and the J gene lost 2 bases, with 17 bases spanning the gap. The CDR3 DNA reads TGTGCCAGTACCGGAGGGTCAGGGAACAACTATGGCTACACCTTC. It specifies CASTGGSGNNYGYTF. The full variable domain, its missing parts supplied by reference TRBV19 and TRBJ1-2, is DGGITQSPKYLFRKEGQNVTLSCEQNLNHDAMYWYRQDPGQGLRLIYYSQIVNDFQKGDIAEGYSVSREKKESFPLTVTSAQKNPTAFYLCASTGGSGNNYGYTFGSGTRLTVV.

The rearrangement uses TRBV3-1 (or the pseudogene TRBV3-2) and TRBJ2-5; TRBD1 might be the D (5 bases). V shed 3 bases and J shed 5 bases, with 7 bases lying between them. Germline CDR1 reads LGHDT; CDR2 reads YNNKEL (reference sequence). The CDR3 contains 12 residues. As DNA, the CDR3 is TGTGCCAGCAGCCACAGGGATGAGACCCAGTACTTC. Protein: CASSHRDETQYF.

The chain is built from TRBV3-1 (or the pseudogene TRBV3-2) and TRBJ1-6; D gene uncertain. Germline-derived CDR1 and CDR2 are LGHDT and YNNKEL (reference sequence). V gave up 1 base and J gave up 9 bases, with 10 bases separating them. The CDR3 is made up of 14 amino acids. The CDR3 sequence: CASSQGGFGSPLHF. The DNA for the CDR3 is TGTGCCAGCAGCCAAGGCGGGTTCGGTTCACCCCTCCACTTT.

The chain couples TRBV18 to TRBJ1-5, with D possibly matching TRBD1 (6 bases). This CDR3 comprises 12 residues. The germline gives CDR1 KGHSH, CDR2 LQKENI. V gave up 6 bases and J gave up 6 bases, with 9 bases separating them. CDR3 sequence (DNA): TGTGCCAGCTCTAAAGGGGGTCAGCCCCAGCATTTT. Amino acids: CASSKGGQPQHF.

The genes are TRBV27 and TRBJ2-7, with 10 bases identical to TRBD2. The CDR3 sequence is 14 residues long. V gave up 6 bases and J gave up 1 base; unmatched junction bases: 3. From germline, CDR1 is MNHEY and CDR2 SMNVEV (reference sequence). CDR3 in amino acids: CASRSGGVSYEQYF. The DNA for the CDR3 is TGTGCCAGCAGGAGCGGGGGGGTATCCTACGAGCAGTACTTC.

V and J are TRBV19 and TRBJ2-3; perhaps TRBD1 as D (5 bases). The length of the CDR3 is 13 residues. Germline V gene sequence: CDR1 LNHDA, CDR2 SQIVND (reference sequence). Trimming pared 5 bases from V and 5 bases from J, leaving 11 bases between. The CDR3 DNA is TGTGCCAGTAGTCCTTCAGGGAAAGATACGCAGTATTTT. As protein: CASSPSGKDTQYF.

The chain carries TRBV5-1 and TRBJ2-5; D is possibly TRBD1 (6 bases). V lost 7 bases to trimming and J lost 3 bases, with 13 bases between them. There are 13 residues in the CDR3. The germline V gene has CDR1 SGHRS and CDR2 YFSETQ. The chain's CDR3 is CASAQGFEETQYF. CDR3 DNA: TGCGCCAGCGCCCAGGGGTTCGAAGAGACCCAGTACTTC.

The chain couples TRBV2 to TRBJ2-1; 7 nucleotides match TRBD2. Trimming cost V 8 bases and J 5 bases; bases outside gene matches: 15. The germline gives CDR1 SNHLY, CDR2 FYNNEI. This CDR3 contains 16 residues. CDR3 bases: TGTGCCAGCCCGTTCCTTCTAGCGGTCCCTAACAATGAGCAGTTCTTC. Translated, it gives CASPFLLAVPNNEQFF.

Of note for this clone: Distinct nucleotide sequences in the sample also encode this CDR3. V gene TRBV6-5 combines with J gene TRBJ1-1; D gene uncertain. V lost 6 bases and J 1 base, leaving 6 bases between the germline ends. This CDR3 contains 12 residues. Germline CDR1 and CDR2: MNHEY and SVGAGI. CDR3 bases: TGTGCCAGCAGACTCGGGAACACTGAAGCTTTCTTT. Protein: CASRLGNTEAFF.

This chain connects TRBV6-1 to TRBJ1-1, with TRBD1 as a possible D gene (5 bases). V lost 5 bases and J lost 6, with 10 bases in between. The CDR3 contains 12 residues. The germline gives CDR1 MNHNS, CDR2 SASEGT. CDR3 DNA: TGTGCCAGCAGTTCCTCAGGGTCTGAAGCTTTCTTT. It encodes CASSSSGSEAFF.